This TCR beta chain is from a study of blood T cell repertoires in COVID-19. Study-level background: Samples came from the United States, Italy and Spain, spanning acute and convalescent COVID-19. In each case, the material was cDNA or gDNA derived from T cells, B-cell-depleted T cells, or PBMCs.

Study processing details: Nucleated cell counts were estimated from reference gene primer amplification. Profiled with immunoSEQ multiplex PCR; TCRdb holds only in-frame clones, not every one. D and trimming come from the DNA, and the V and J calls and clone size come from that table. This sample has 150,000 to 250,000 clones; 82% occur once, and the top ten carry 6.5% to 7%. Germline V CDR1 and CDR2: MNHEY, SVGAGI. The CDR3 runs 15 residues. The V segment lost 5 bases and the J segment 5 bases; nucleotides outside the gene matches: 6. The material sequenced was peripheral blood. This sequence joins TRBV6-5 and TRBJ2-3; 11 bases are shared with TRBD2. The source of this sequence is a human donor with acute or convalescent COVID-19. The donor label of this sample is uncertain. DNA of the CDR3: TGTGCCAGCAGTCCCGGGACTAGCGGAGAAGATACGCAGTATTTT. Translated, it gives CASSPGTSGEDTQYF.